A selection of T cell receptor beta chains follows, all from one sample in a study of CD8 T cells in Susac syndrome. Via MiXCR, TCRdb re-called the immunoSEQ multiplex PCR reads, giving one row per CDR3 protein. The sample lists 80,000 or so distinct CDR3 sequences; about 96% were seen once. Sequencing was performed on CD8+ T cells from PBMCs. These receptors all stem from a human donor with Susac syndrome. The CDR3 runs from the conserved cysteine through the conserved F or W. D genes are given only for firm matches. Not every row has a clone size; where given, it reads once, few, many or a size class.

-	TRBJ1-2	TRBD1	TRBV5-1	16	TGCGCCAGCAGCCCGGGACAGGCCCTCTTCTACTATGGCTACACCTTC	CASSPGQALFYYGYTF
few	TRBJ2-3	TRBD2	TRBV19	13	TGTGCCAGCTCACTAGCGGTCACAGATACGCAGTATTTT	CASSLAVTDTQYF
-	TRBJ2-4	-	TRBV2	13	TGTGCCAGCAGCGGGCTCGGGGGCAACATTCAGTACTTC	CASSGLGGNIQYF
-	TRBJ2-1	-	TRBV20-1	14	TGCAGTGCTAGAGATAAATTGCTTATGGGTGAGCAGTTCTTC	CSARDKLLMGEQFF
-	TRBJ1-1	-	TRBV5-1	15	TGCGCCAGCAGCTTGGCAAGGACGGCGGGAACTGAAGCTTTCTTT	CASSLARTAGTEAFF
-	TRBJ2-1	TRBD2	TRBV29-1	15	TGCAGCCACCCTGGCGGGAGGAGCTCCTACAATGAGCAGTTCTTC	CSHPGGRSSYNEQFF
-	TRBJ2-3	-	TRBV5-4	13	TGTGCCAGCAGCCCCAAACAAGCTGATACGCAGTATTTT	CASSPKQADTQYF
once	TRBJ2-1	TRBD2	TRBV29-1	14	TGCAGCGTTGAACTAGCGGCCTGGTACAATGAGCAGTTCTTC	CSVELAAWYNEQFF
-	TRBJ1-2	TRBD1	TRBV7-9	14	TGTGCCAGCAGCTTAAGACAGGGGATCTATGGCTACACCTTC	CASSLRQGIYGYTF
-	TRBJ2-3	-	TRBV20-1	14	TGCAGTGCTAGCGGATCCATTAGCACAGATACGCAGTATTTT	CSASGSISTDTQYF
few	TRBJ2-1	TRBD2	TRBV4-2	14	TGTGCCAGCAGCCCTACCGGGGGGAGGGATGAGCAGTTCTTC	CASSPTGGRDEQFF
-	TRBJ2-5	-	TRBV3-1	16	TGTGCCAGCAGCCAACCGATACCCGGGAGACAAGAGACCCAGTACTTC	CASSQPIPGRQETQYF
-	TRBJ2-1	-	TRBV7-2	15	TGTGCCAGCAGCTTAGGGCCCTGGAGCGGCAATGAGCAGTTCTTC	CASSLGPWSGNEQFF
-	TRBJ2-5	-	TRBV27	14	TGTGCCAGCAGTGTCGGACTCCCCACCGAGACCCAGTACTTC	CASSVGLPTETQYF
-	TRBJ2-7	-	TRBV28	15	TGTGCCAGCAGTTTATCAGGGACCCTGAGTGAAGAGCAGTACTTC	CASSLSGTLSEEQYF
-	TRBJ1-5	-	TRBV29-1	12	TGCAGCGCATCATCAGAAAATCAGCCCCAGCATTTT	CSASSENQPQHF
once	TRBJ1-2	TRBD1	TRBV29-1	11	TGCAGCGTTGTAGGGGGCCGTGGCTACACCTTC	CSVVGGRGYTF
-	TRBJ2-2	-	TRBV24-1	12	TGTGCCACCAGTGATCGGGCCGGGGAGCTGTTTTTT	CATSDRAGELFF
-	TRBJ1-2	-	TRBV9	15	TGTGCCAGCAGCGTAGGCAAGTTGGGGGGCCATGGCTACACCTTC	CASSVGKLGGHGYTF
once	TRBJ1-2	-	TRBV2	13	TGTGCCAGCAGTGAAAGCGGGGGCTATGGCTACACCTTC	CASSESGGYGYTF
-	TRBJ2-1	TRBD2	TRBV20-1	15	TGCAGTGCTAGGGAAACTAGCGGGAGCTACAATGAGCAGTTCTTC	CSARETSGSYNEQFF
-	TRBJ1-1	-	TRBV20-1	13	TGCAGTGCTAGAGCCCCAGGGAACACTGAAGCTTTCTTT	CSARAPGNTEAFF
-	TRBJ2-3	-	TRBV25-1	14	TGTGCCAGCAGTGAAGGACCCAGCACAGATACGCAGTATTTT	CASSEGPSTDTQYF
-	TRBJ1-1	TRBD1	TRBV20-1	16	TGCAGTGCTAGACCATACGACAGGGCCGGGAACACTGAAGCTTTCTTT	CSARPYDRAGNTEAFF
-	TRBJ2-5	-	TRBV9	13	TGTGCCAGCAGCGTAGATGGGGAAGAGACCCAGTACTTC	CASSVDGEETQYF
-	TRBJ2-5	-	TRBV6-1	15	TGTGCCAGCAGCGAGGGGCCGGGAAGGGCCGAGACCCAGTACTTC	CASSEGPGRAETQYF
-	TRBJ1-5	-	TRBV6-2/TRBV6-3	15	TGTGCCAGCAGACTGGACAGCTATAGCAATCAGCCCCAGCATTTT	CASRLDSYSNQPQHF
-	TRBJ2-2	TRBD2	TRBV14	15	TGTGCCAGCAGCCCCTTTTGGGGGGGGACCGGGGAGCTGTTTTTT	CASSPFWGGTGELFF
-	TRBJ2-5	TRBD2	TRBV2	16	TGTGCCAGCAGTCCCACTAGCGGGGGGGATAAAGAGACCCAGTACTTC	CASSPTSGGDKETQYF
-	TRBJ1-1	-	TRBV11-1	16	TGTGCCAGCAGCTTAGGGGCAGTGGCAGACCGGTATGAAGCTTTCTTT	CASSLGAVADRYEAFF
once	TRBJ2-1	TRBD2	TRBV6-2/TRBV6-3	13	TGTGCCAGCAGTTACTCCCAACTAGCGGAGCAGTTCTTC	CASSYSQLAEQFF
-	TRBJ1-1	-	TRBV27	13	TGTGCCAGCACATTAATCCCCGGCACTGAAGCTTTCTTT	CASTLIPGTEAFF
-	TRBJ2-7	-	TRBV18	14	TGTGCCAGCTCACATCTTGGGGCTACCTACGAGCAGTACTTC	CASSHLGATYEQYF
few	TRBJ1-5	TRBD1	TRBV4-1	15	TGCGCCAGCAGCCATCGCGGACAGGGAGGGCAGCCCCAGCATTTT	CASSHRGQGGQPQHF
-	TRBJ2-7	-	TRBV15	11	TGTGCCACCAGCTCAGCCTACGAGCAGTACTTC	CATSSAYEQYF
-	TRBJ1-1	-	TRBV5-4	14	TGTGCCAGCAGCTGGGGAGGGGGAATGGCTGAAGCTTTCTTT	CASSWGGGMAEAFF
-	TRBJ2-1	TRBD2	TRBV15	15	TGTGCCACCAGCAGAGAACTAGCGGGAGTAAACGAGCAGTTCTTC	CATSRELAGVNEQFF
-	TRBJ2-1	-	TRBV20-1	13	TGCAGTGCTCGAATAGTACAGCTCAATGAGCAGTTCTTC	CSARIVQLNEQFF
-	TRBJ2-7	TRBD2	TRBV30	14	TGTGCCTGGAGTGTACTTAGCGGGAGCTACGAGCAGTACTTC	CAWSVLSGSYEQYF
-	TRBJ1-1	-	TRBV5-1	15	TGCGCCAGCAGAACGGTAGGGGATTTGAACACTGAAGCTTTCTTT	CASRTVGDLNTEAFF
-	TRBJ1-2	TRBD1	TRBV29-1	12	TGCAGCGTTGAAGGACAGGGGTACGGCTACACCTTC	CSVEGQGYGYTF
-	TRBJ2-1	TRBD1	TRBV4-3	16	TGCGCCAGCAGCCAAGATGGGACAGGCCACTACAATGAGCAGTTCTTC	CASSQDGTGHYNEQFF
-	TRBJ2-2	-	TRBV5-6	16	TGTGCCAGCAGCTCCGCCAGCACTGGGTACACCGGGGAGCTGTTTTTT	CASSSASTGYTGELFF
-	TRBJ1-1	-	TRBV14	15	TGTGCCAGCAGCCAAGTTGAACAGGGAGTCACTGAAGCTTTCTTT	CASSQVEQGVTEAFF
-	TRBJ1-6	-	TRBV6-5	14	TGTGCCAGTCAGCTGAGGGCGAGGAATTCACCCCTCCACTTT	CASQLRARNSPLHF
-	TRBJ1-2	-	TRBV9	13	TGTGCCAGCAGCCCTAGTGGCGCCTATGGCTACACCTTC	CASSPSGAYGYTF
-	TRBJ2-5	TRBD2	TRBV9	15	TGTGCCAGCAGCGCGGGAGGGGCTAACCAAGAGACCCAGTACTTC	CASSAGGANQETQYF
-	TRBJ1-1	-	TRBV29-1	12	TGCAGCGGGCGGCGAATGAACACTGAAGCTTTCTTT	CSGRRMNTEAFF
-	TRBJ1-2	TRBD1	TRBV7-9	14	TGTGCCAGCAGCCCCGACAGGGCAGACTATGGCTACACCTTC	CASSPDRADYGYTF
-	TRBJ1-5	-	TRBV20-1	13	TGCAGTGCTAGGTCCCTGCGAGCATGGCCCCAGCATTTT	CSARSLRAWPQHF
-	TRBJ2-1	-	TRBV13	15	TGTGCCAGCAGCTCCCTTGCGGGATCAGGTAATGAGCAGTTCTTC	CASSSLAGSGNEQFF
-	TRBJ2-1	-	TRBV9	14	-	CASSVGHGTSGTFF
few	TRBJ2-3	-	TRBV6-2/TRBV6-3	14	TGTGCCAGCAACCTAGCGTCTTCCACAGATACGCAGTATTTT	CASNLASSTDTQYF
once	TRBJ2-3	-	TRBV7-8	14	TGTGCCAGCAGCACTCGGGACTCCACAGATACGCAGTATTTT	CASSTRDSTDTQYF
-	TRBJ1-5	-	TRBV19	13	TGTGCCAGTAGTACCGTGAGCAATCAGCCCCAGCATTTT	CASSTVSNQPQHF
-	TRBJ2-1	TRBD2	TRBV12-3/TRBV12-4	15	TGTGCCAGCAGTTTCCTAGCGGGAGGGTACAATGAGCAGTTCTTC	CASSFLAGGYNEQFF
-	TRBJ2-1	-	TRBV19	13	TGTGCCAGTACCCGAAGCGCTGGTGGGGAGCAGTTCTTC	CASTRSAGGEQFF
-	TRBJ2-1	TRBD2	TRBV5-6	14	TGTGCCAGCAGCTTAAGCGGGGGGGCCGATGAGCAGTTCTTC	CASSLSGGADEQFF
-	TRBJ2-3	-	TRBV10-3	14	TGTGCCATCAGTGAGTCGGTCCAGCCAGATACGCAGTATTTT	CAISESVQPDTQYF